This TCR beta chain appears in the sequencing data of a study of human T cells and chemical hapten exposure (dated by TCRdb to 2020 to 2022). General notes on the study: For sensitization, 2% DPC in acetone was applied to a 2 cm by 2 cm area of upper inner arm skin. Throughout the study period of around 24 weeks, patients also received therapeutic DPC doses to the scalp every week. Patch testing on the upper back used Finn chambers containing 0.01% DPC, with scoring done after 6 days according to International Contact Dermatitis Research Group standards. The patient cohort, mostly female, included alopecia areata with under or over 50% scalp involvement, alopecia totalis and alopecia universalis. Libraries were pooled for sequencing, and per-sample TCR yields varied mainly because of small differences in library volumes within the pool. Peripheral blood TCR repertoire changes were tracked in vivo in alopecia patients during primary and secondary sensitization to the hapten diphenylcyclopropenone (DPC). Blood was sampled from patients pre-sensitization (week 0) and at 2, 6 and about 24 weeks after DPC sensitization. About 27 alopecia patients gave blood for TCR sequencing at one to four time points (pre-sensitization, 2, 6 and 24 weeks).

Broad study findings and their caveats: After repeated subsampling, the strength of the expansion versus patch-test correlation and the threshold at which it became significant changed. Compared with pre-sensitization or healthy control sets, expanded TCRs formed significantly more large CDR3 similarity clusters, which is consistent with antigen-driven responses. DPC sensitization did not change how many TCRs were above 1 in 1000 frequency, and no evidence was found of alterations in global repertoire structure. Because every patient had alopecia, a presumed autoimmune disease, the patients' immune response might differ from that of healthy individuals. A positive correlation was found between the number of PT1 expanded TCRs and patch test score, with significance reached at thresholds 8, 16 and 32 but not 4.

The library relied on RACE. The data were produced on a NextSeq 500. Library preparation attached unique molecular identifiers to individual cDNA molecules for quantitative, reproducible TCR counting. For every blood RNA sample, sequencing covered both the TCR alpha and TCR beta chains. The authors processed their data as follows. A median of roughly 98,000 TCRs per sample was observed, with a range of 23,224 to 690,600. V, J and CDR3 annotation of the TCR reads was carried out using the Decombinator software suite. For PS versus PT1 abundance plots, all samples were subsampled to the same number of TCRs (28,000). TCRs were defined as expanded if absent before sensitization and observed at least eight times at the 2-week time point. TCRdb reprocessed the public reads (quality trimming at Q25 with fastp, clone calling with MiXCR) and kept in-frame beta chains. Every entry covers one CDR3 protein and lists the most common genes and DNA from its rows. What appears here as the V and J calls and clone size reflects TCRdb's work, not the paper's. This sample holds roughly 120,000 distinct CDR3 sequences; roughly an eighth were observed only once. The biggest ten clones account for 0.8% to 1% of the sample.

The intended sense of this specimen's time point label: patch test 1, 2 weeks after DPC sensitization. Interpreted using the paper, the treatment or condition label stands for: therapeutic diphenylcyclopropenone sensitization with weekly scalp DPC. Blood at each patch-test visit was drawn before the patch test was applied. Patients were eligible if aged 18 to 70, diagnosed with alopecia and judged suitable for DPC therapy, and pregnant patients were excluded. Unfractionated whole blood was collected in Tempus Blood RNA tubes, and total RNA was extracted from that blood. This clonotype came up a few times. Its specific antigen is unknown. Qualities for individual bases were not recorded, and no much larger clone is one base off. The sequence derives from a man aged 18 to 30 with alopecia areata. Some clones in this sample may be carry-over from other donors' samples. The specimen comprised whole blood, sampled in connection with sensitization to the hapten diphenylcyclopropenone (DPC).

The CDR3 is CASSRPGQPRGSGELFF. The nucleotides read TGTGCCAGCAGTAGACCTGGACAGCCGCGGGGGTCCGGGGAGCTGTTTTTT. The sequence is built from TRBV12-3 or TRBV12-4 and TRBJ2-2; TRBD2 is a possible D gene, resting on 7 matching bases. Between the V and J ends, shortened by 5 bases and 6 bases respectively, the junction contains 22 bases. The CDR3 runs 17 residues from the cysteine to the phenylalanine. The only DNA kept is the CDR3, 51 bases in frame from the first base.